A selection of T cell receptor beta chains follows, all from one sample in a study of blood T cell repertoires in COVID-19. Here immunoSEQ multiplex PCR was the method, and the copy in TCRdb shows in-frame clones only, minus some. Here the sample spans 120,000 or so clones, around 81% being singletons. Sequenced material: peripheral blood. The source of these receptors is a woman aged 45-60 years with acute or convalescent COVID-19. CDR3s include the opening cysteine and the closing phenylalanine or tryptophan. The D gene is left open where the match is weak. Part of the rows lack a size; the others show once, few, many or a class for expanded clones.

clone size	D gene	V gene	J gene	CDR3 protein	CDR3 DNA
NA	NA	TRBV28	TRBJ1-6	CASSYRTAENSPLHF	TGTGCCAGCAGTTACAGGACAGCAGAAAATTCACCCCTCCACTTT
few	TRBD2	TRBV6-5	TRBJ2-2	CASTPGLDSGELFF	TGTGCCAGCACTCCGGGACTAGATTCCGGGGAGCTGTTTTTT
NA	NA	TRBV6-5	TRBJ1-6	CASSAPGDSPLHF	TGTGCCAGCTCTGCGCCCGGGGATTCACCCCTCCACTTT
once	NA	TRBV21-1	TRBJ1-4	CAREVETGGGEKLFF	TGTGCCAGAGAGGTAGAAACAGGGGGAGGGGAAAAACTGTTTTTT
NA	NA	TRBV18	TRBJ1-1	CASSSSRTEAFF	TGTGCCAGCTCATCATCCAGGACTGAAGCTTTCTTT
NA	NA	TRBV29-1	TRBJ2-7	CSVVLRSSYEQYF	TGCAGCGTTGTTTTGCGGAGCTCCTACGAGCAGTACTTC
NA	TRBD1	TRBV25-1	TRBJ2-7	CASSGTLDRGYEQYF	TGTGCCAGCAGTGGTACGTTGGACAGGGGCTACGAGCAGTACTTC
NA	TRBD2	TRBV5-4	TRBJ2-1	CASSPDTSGSFNEQFF	TGTGCCAGCAGCCCAGACACTAGCGGGAGTTTCAATGAGCAGTTCTTC
NA	NA	TRBV7-9	TRBJ1-3	CASSSDGASGNTIYF	TGTGCCAGCAGCTCTGATGGAGCTTCTGGAAACACCATATATTTT
NA	NA	TRBV2	TRBJ2-3	CASSSGRSTDTQYF	TGTGCCAGCAGCTCGGGTCGGAGCACAGATACGCAGTATTTT
NA	TRBD1	TRBV2	TRBJ2-5	CASSEATGETQETQYF	TGTGCCAGCAGTGAGGCGACAGGGGAAACCCAAGAGACCCAGTACTTC
NA	TRBD1	TRBV4-1	TRBJ1-3	CASSQERTGGSGNTIYF	TGCGCCAGCAGCCAAGAAAGGACAGGGGGCTCTGGAAACACCATATATTTT
once	NA	TRBV29-1	TRBJ1-2	CSVGAGASYGYTF	TGCAGCGTTGGGGCAGGTGCCTCTTATGGCTACACCTTC
NA	TRBD2	TRBV15	TRBJ2-3	CATNPGTSRLVDTQYF	TGTGCCACCAACCCCGGGACTAGCCGGTTGGTAGATACGCAGTATTTT
NA	NA	TRBV2	TRBJ2-7	CASSESRDVGAGYEQYF	TGTGCCAGCAGTGAATCCCGGGACGTTGGGGCGGGGTACGAGCAGTACTTC
NA	TRBD2	TRBV27	TRBJ2-1	CASSLSIPSGTLYNEQFF	TGTGCCAGCAGTTTATCGATCCCGAGCGGGACCTTGTACAATGAGCAGTTCTTC
NA	TRBD1	TRBV6-2/TRBV6-3	TRBJ1-1	CASSRGSRGEAFF	TGTGCCAGCAGCCGGGGCTCCAGGGGGGAAGCTTTCTTT
NA	NA	TRBV14	TRBJ1-5	CASSQQSNQPQHF	TGTGCCAGCAGCCAACAGAGCAATCAGCCCCAGCATTTT
NA	NA	TRBV6-5	TRBJ2-3	CASSYGGGARSDTQYF	TGTGCCAGCAGTTACGGAGGGGGCGCGAGGTCAGATACGCAGTATTTT
NA	NA	TRBV7-9	TRBJ2-2	CASSFTGEAGELFF	TGTGCCAGCAGCTTCACCGGGGAGGCCGGGGAGCTGTTTTTT
once	NA	TRBV6-5	TRBJ1-6	CASIFSGRTPLHF	TGTGCCAGCATTTTCTCCGGGAGAACGCCCCTCCACTTT
NA	NA	TRBV3-1/TRBV3-2	TRBJ2-2	CASSHRRTGELFF	TGTGCCAGCAGCCATCGTCGGACCGGGGAGCTGTTTTTT
NA	TRBD1	TRBV28	TRBJ1-1	CASGMRTGGSFF	TGTGCCAGCGGAATGAGGACAGGGGGGTCTTTCTTT
NA	TRBD2	TRBV3-1/TRBV3-2	TRBJ2-3	CASSQDRASGNRDTQYF	TGTGCCAGCAGCCAAGATAGGGCTAGCGGAAACAGGGATACGCAGTATTTT
NA	NA	TRBV19	TRBJ2-3	CASSIGRTFGSGSTDTQYF	TGTGCCAGTAGTATAGGCCGTACGTTTGGGAGCGGGAGCACAGATACGCAGTATTTT
NA	NA	TRBV7-6	TRBJ2-7	CASSLALDSGEYF	TGTGCCAGCAGCTTAGCGTTGGACTCAGGGGAGTACTTC
NA	NA	TRBV28	TRBJ1-2	CASASSKGLRGRGYTF	TGTGCCAGCGCCAGCTCCAAGGGACTGCGCGGTAGGGGCTACACCTTC
NA	NA	TRBV6-1	TRBJ1-5	CASSSTENQPQHF	TGTGCCAGCAGTTCTACAGAGAATCAGCCCCAGCATTTT
once	NA	TRBV6-2/TRBV6-3	TRBJ2-3	CASSRNGRSDTQYF	TGTGCCAGCAGTCGAAACGGGAGATCAGATACGCAGTATTTT
once	TRBD1	TRBV23-1	TRBJ1-5	CASSRRDRGRQPQHF	TGCGCCAGCAGTCGGAGAGACAGGGGGCGACAGCCCCAGCATTTT
NA	TRBD2	TRBV7-9	TRBJ2-3	CASSRGTSASTDTQYF	TGTGCCAGCAGCAGGGGGACTAGCGCTAGCACAGATACGCAGTATTTT
NA	NA	TRBV27	TRBJ1-4	CASSLIRRGIDEKLFF	TGTGCCAGCAGTTTAATCCGGAGGGGTATAGATGAAAAACTGTTTTTT